This passage covers 22 T cell receptor beta chains from one sample sequenced in a study of neurological immune-mediated disorders (dated by TCRdb to about 2019). The library was obtained by 5' RACE. This sample was sequenced with an Illumina HiSeq 2500. Using fastp trimming at Q25 and MiXCR clonotype assembly, TCRdb reanalyzed the public sequencing data and kept in-frame beta chains. For every CDR3 protein sequence, its rows merge into one entry that carries the most common genes and DNA. Here the sample has over 55,000 distinct CDR3 sequences; over 2% occur a single time. The ten largest clones add up to 2.5% to 3.5% of the sample. The sample consisted of PBMCs. Receptor source: a man aged 50 to 60 with multiple sclerosis.

With regard to this clonotype: A much larger clone sits a single nucleotide away, making a read error possible. This chain connects TRBV3-1 to TRBJ1-2; D not certain. Germline V gene data show CDR1 as LGHDT and CDR2 as YNNKEL (reference sequence). The CDR3 is made up of 15 amino acids. CDR3 nucleotide sequence: TGTGCCAGCAGACAAGATGACGGGGCTAACTATGGCTACACCTTC. Translating it yields CASRQDDGANYGYTF.

The sample holds many counts of this clonotype. The genes are TRBV3-1 and TRBJ2-5, with TRBD2 identical over 11 bases. CDR3 length equals 16 residues. The J segment lost 2 bases and the V segment lost 1 base, leaving 3 bases of the junction unmatched. The germline gives CDR1 LGHDT, CDR2 YNNKEL (reference sequence). DNA of the CDR3: TGTGCCAGCAGCCAAGTGGCTAGCGGGGGGCAAGAGACCCAGTACTTC. Encoded protein: CASSQVASGGQETQYF.

The sample holds many counts of this clonotype. V gene TRBV3-1 combines with J gene TRBJ2-7; tentatively, D is TRBD1 or TRBD2 (5 bases each). V gave up 4 bases and J gave up 4 bases, with 14 bases separating them. CDR1 is LGHDT and CDR2 is YNNKEL in the germline V gene (reference sequence). The CDR3 is made up of 14 amino acids. CDR3 region: CASSPRDGFYEQYF. The DNA for the CDR3 is TGTGCCAGCAGCCCCCGGGACGGATTTTACGAGCAGTACTTC.

This clonotype was seen repeatedly, ten times or more. V usage is TRBV5-5 and J usage is TRBJ2-1; the D is unclear. CDR3 size: 13 residues. Germline V gene lookup returns CDR1 SGHKS and CDR2 YYEKEE (reference sequence). The V end lost 0 bases, the J end lost 3 bases, and 4 bases lay between the germline ends. The CDR3: CASSLDYYNEQFF. In nucleotides, the CDR3 is TGTGCCAGCAGCTTGGACTACTACAATGAGCAGTTCTTC.

This clonotype was observed at least ten times. The V call is TRBV20-1, the J call TRBJ1-6; possible D gene TRBD1, 6 bases. This CDR3 region has 14 residues. The germline V gene has CDR1 DFQATT and CDR2 SNEGSKA (reference sequence). Deletions cut 4 bases from V and 1 base from J, with 8 bases between. DNA of the CDR3: TGCAGTGCTAAGGACAGTTCCTATAATTCACCCCTCCACTTT. Its protein is CSAKDSSYNSPLHF.

This clonotype was counted many times. This sequence joins TRBV20-1 and TRBJ1-1; D remains unclear. The V and J ends lost 0 bases and 5 bases respectively, with 13 bases between them. The germline V gene encodes CDR1 DFQATT and CDR2 SNEGSKA (reference sequence). This CDR3 spans 14 amino acids. CDR3 sequence: CSAREGHAGTEAFF. The CDR3 DNA is TGCAGTGCTAGAGAGGGTCACGCGGGGACTGAAGCTTTCTTT.

This clonotype was detected many times. V gene TRBV12-3 or TRBV12-4 combines with J gene TRBJ2-1; 8 nucleotides agree with TRBD1. V lost 5 bases, J lost 0 bases, and 3 bases stayed unmatched. The CDR3 loop spans 15 amino acids. DNA of the CDR3: TGTGCCAGCAGTCATACAGGGGGCTCCTACAATGAGCAGTTCTTC. It is translated as CASSHTGGSYNEQFF.

This clonotype was counted ten times or more. J is TRBJ2-3 and V is TRBV3-1, with 9 bases aligning to TRBD2. Per the germline V gene, CDR1 is LGHDT and CDR2 is YNNKEL (reference sequence). The CDR3 loop spans 16 amino acids. V was clipped by 1 base and J by 4 bases; unmatched bases: 6. The CDR3 DNA follows: TGTGCCAGCAGCCAAGTCAGCGGGGGGATGGCAGATACGCAGTATTTT. Translation: CASSQVSGGMADTQYF.

This clonotype appeared a few times. This chain links TRBV19 with TRBJ2-7; 9 bases are shared with TRBD1. V dropped 4 bases and J dropped 3; count of bases not matched to a gene: 13. This CDR3 is built from 17 residues. The V gene's germline CDR1 is LNHDA and CDR2 SQIVND (reference sequence). The CDR3 sequence is CASSRPPGTGFGYEQYF. The CDR3 coding sequence is TGTGCCAGTAGTAGACCTCCCGGGACAGGGTTCGGCTACGAGCAGTACTTC.

This clonotype was seen many times. The V call is TRBV7-2, the J call TRBJ1-5; 7 nucleotides agree with TRBD1. The J segment lost 5 bases and the V segment lost 3 bases, leaving 7 bases of the junction unmatched. CDR1 and CDR2 (germline): SGHTA, FQGNSA. This CDR3 contains 15 residues. The CDR3 bases are TGTGCCAGCAGCTTGACCCGGGACAGTTATCAGCCCCAGCATTTT. Translating it yields CASSLTRDSYQPQHF.

This clonotype was seen many times. V and J are TRBV12-3 or TRBV12-4 and TRBJ1-5, with D possibly being TRBD1 (5 bases). CDR3 length: 16 residues. Trimming shortened V by 6 bases and J by 9 bases, and 24 bases separated the two germline ends. This CDR3 is CASSLGPTTPGMPQHF. CDR3 nucleotide sequence: TGTGCCAGCAGCCTGGGACCGACTACCCCGGGAATGCCCCAGCATTTT.

There are many counts of this clonotype. CDR3 in amino acids: CASSQGTEYGYTF. As DNA, the CDR3 is TGTGCCAGCAGCCAAGGGACAGAATATGGCTACACCTTC. The chain carries TRBV5-6 and TRBJ1-2; 7 bases fit TRBD1. Germline values: CDR1 SGHDT, CDR2 YYEEEE. J was trimmed by 5 bases and V by 4 bases; bases with no gene match: 5. This CDR3 contains 13 residues.

This clonotype was seen a few times. V gene TRBV5-1 combines with J gene TRBJ1-6; D perhaps matches TRBD1 (5 bases). The CDR3 consists of 13 residues. The V end lost 6 bases, the J end lost 10 bases, and 14 bases lay between the germline ends. Germline assignment: CDR1 SGHRS and CDR2 YFSETQ. This CDR3 is CASKVGRESPLHF. The DNA of the CDR3 is TGCGCCAGCAAGGTGGGGCGGGAGTCACCCCTCCACTTT. Filled out from reference TRBV5-1 and TRBJ1-6, the complete variable domain reads KAGVTQTPRYLIKTRGQQVTLSCSPISGHRSVSWYQQTPGQGLQFLFEYFSETQRNKGNFPGRFSGRQFSNSRSEMNVSTLELGDSALYLCASKVGRESPLHFGNGTRLTVT.

The genes are TRBV7-2 and TRBJ1-2, with 8 positions matching TRBD1. This CDR3 contains 18 residues. Germline V gene sequence: CDR1 SGHTA, CDR2 FQGNSA. V was clipped by 0 bases and J by 1 base; unmatched bases: 10. DNA of the CDR3: TGTGCCAGCAGCTTAGCGAGGACAGGGACACAGAGTAACTATGGCTACACCTTC. This encodes CASSLARTGTQSNYGYTF. The entire variable domain, with the rest obtained from reference TRBV7-2 and TRBJ1-2, is as follows: GAGVSQSPSNKVTEKGKDVELRCDPISGHTALYWYRQSLGQGLEFLIYFQGNSAPDKSGLPSDRFSAERTGGSVSTLTIQRTQQEDSAVYLCASSLARTGTQSNYGYTFGSGTRLTVV.

This clonotype was picked up a small number of times. This sequence may be a read error, since a much larger clone differs from it by one base. This chain uses TRBV28 with TRBJ2-2, with TRBD1 as a possible D gene (6 bases). Germline V gene lookup returns CDR1 MDHEN and CDR2 SYDVKM. This CDR3 comprises 14 residues. The chain's CDR3 is CASSIRGNTGALFF. CDR3 in DNA: TGTGCCAGCAGCATAAGGGGGAACACCGGGGCGCTGTTTTTT.

This clonotype was seen at least ten times. The chain carries TRBV5-1 and TRBJ1-2; TRBD1 is a possible D gene (5 bases). Germline-derived CDR1 and CDR2 are SGHRS and YFSETQ. This CDR3 has 13 residues. Trimming cost V 5 bases and J 5 bases, with 13 bases left between them. The CDR3 DNA follows: TGCGCCAGCAGAGACGGGACCGAATATGGCTACACCTTC. Its protein is CASRDGTEYGYTF.

This clonotype was detected many times. CDR3 sequence: CASSLEGASNQPQHF. DNA of the CDR3: TGCGCCAGCAGCTTAGAAGGGGCAAGCAATCAGCCCCAGCATTTT. This rearrangement joins TRBV5-1 to TRBJ1-5; perhaps TRBD1 as D (5 bases). Per germline, CDR1 SGHRS and CDR2 YFSETQ. The CDR3 consists of 15 residues. V gave up 2 bases and J gave up 1 base, with 10 bases separating them.

This clonotype was counted many times. The V gene is TRBV5-1, the J gene TRBJ1-6; D unclear. The CDR3 is 16 amino acids. Trimming stripped 10 bases from V and 7 bases from J, with 24 bases between. Germline CDR1 is SGHRS and CDR2 is YFSETQ. Written as DNA, the CDR3 is TGCGCCTCCTACGACACCCCCGGGAGGTACAATTCACCCCTCCACTTT. Protein sequence: CASYDTPGRYNSPLHF.

Many counts were recorded for this clonotype. V and J are TRBV6-5 and TRBJ2-7, with D unclear. Trimming took off 5 bases at V and 7 bases at J, with 15 bases between the two ends. CDR1 is MNHEY and CDR2 is SVGAGI in the germline V gene. The CDR3 extends over 13 amino acids. CDR3 DNA: TGTGCCAGCAGTCCCGGCGGAGCGTGGGAGCAGTACTTC. Translated, it gives CASSPGGAWEQYF.

This clonotype was recorded many times. The rearrangement joins TRBV7-2 to TRBJ1-5; D not resolved. V shed 5 bases and J shed 0 bases, with 11 bases lying between them. CDR3 length equals 15 residues. Germline V gene sequence: CDR1 SGHTA, CDR2 FQGNSA. CDR3 bases: TGTGCCAGCAGCGCGGACGGAAATAGCAATCAGCCCCAGCATTTT. It codes for CASSADGNSNQPQHF. Drawing the rest from reference TRBV7-2 and TRBJ1-5, the complete variable domain is GAGVSQSPSNKVTEKGKDVELRCDPISGHTALYWYRQSLGQGLEFLIYFQGNSAPDKSGLPSDRFSAERTGGSVSTLTIQRTQQEDSAVYLCASSADGNSNQPQHFGDGTRLSIL.

This clonotype was seen repeatedly, ten times or more. CDR3 nucleotide sequence: TGTGCCAGCAGTCCAGACGGGAACACTGAAGCTTTCTTT. Protein sequence: CASSPDGNTEAFF. The V and J genes are TRBV28 and TRBJ1-1; the D is unclear. This CDR3 has 13 amino acids. Trimming stripped 5 bases from V and 1 base from J, with 8 bases between. CDR1 is MDHEN and CDR2 is SYDVKM in the germline V gene.

This clonotype was seen at least ten times. The rearrangement joins TRBV20-1 to TRBJ2-7; possible D gene TRBD2, 6 bases. The V and J ends lost 3 bases and 5 bases respectively, with 20 bases between them. The CDR3 totals 15 residues. CDR1 is DFQATT and CDR2 is SNEGSKA in the germline V gene (reference sequence). This CDR3 is CSASDAGTPGHEQYF. The CDR3 bases are TGCAGTGCTAGCGACGCCGGGACTCCCGGACACGAGCAGTACTTC.